Below are 16 T cell receptor beta chains sequenced from a single sample in a study of vaccination and CD4 T cells after COVID-19. Once obtained from cultured CD4+ T cells, the DNA was sequenced using the Oncomine TCR Beta short-read assay. TCRdb reanalysed the PCR reads using MiXCR and keeps one entry per CDR3 protein. The table lists about 16,000 distinct CDR3 sequences, less than 75% of them singletons, with 9.4% in the top ten. Their specific antigens are unknown. Described treatment: approximately 9-day PBMC culture with coronavirus spike peptide pools or control peptides (ViraFEST assay). Sequenced: CD4+ T cells from blood, cultured in vitro. Receptor source: a human donor who had recovered from COVID-19.

The chain is built from TRBV11-3 and TRBJ2-3; 8 bases fit TRBD1. The ends lost 5 bases at V and 1 base at J; junction bases unmatched: 11. Germline lookup yields CDR1 SGHNT and CDR2 YENEEA. CDR3 length equals 17 residues. The DNA for the CDR3 is TGTGCCAGCAGCCTCAATTCAGGGGGCGGAGGCACAGATACGCAGTATTTT. Its protein is CASSLNSGGGGTDTQYF.

This clonotype was found a few times. V is TRBV6-1 and J is TRBJ2-7, with a possible D match to TRBD2 (6 bases). V lost 8 bases, J lost 3 bases, and 14 bases lay in between. Germline assignment: CDR1 MNHNS and CDR2 SASEGT. The CDR3 consists of 13 residues. The CDR3 is CASRSTSYYEQYF. The CDR3 DNA is TGTGCCAGCCGCTCGACTAGTTACTACGAGCAGTACTTC.

V is TRBV5-1 and J is TRBJ2-3; TRBD1 matches at 8 bases. Germline-derived CDR1 and CDR2 are SGHRS and YFSETQ. The CDR3 runs to 16 residues. J was trimmed by 1 base and V by 4 bases; bases with no gene match: 8. CDR3 DNA sequence: TGCGCCAGCAGCGACCAGGGGGCGGGCGGCACAGATACGCAGTATTTT. Translation gives CASSDQGAGGTDTQYF.

The DNA of the CDR3 is TGTGCCAGCAGCCGCGGGAGTATTGAGAGTGGCAATCAGCCCCAGCATTTT. It yields the protein CASSRGSIESGNQPQHF. V usage is TRBV11-3 and J usage is TRBJ1-5; no reliable D call. This CDR3 contains 17 residues. The germline CDR1 and CDR2 sequences are SGHNT and YENEEA. V lost 5 bases and J 2 bases, leaving 19 bases between the germline ends.

This chain links TRBV11-3 with TRBJ1-2; TRBD1 matches 10 bases. The germline V gene has CDR1 SGHNT and CDR2 YENEEA. V gave up 0 bases and J gave up 14 bases; unmatched junction bases: 12. The CDR3 spans 15 residues. Written as DNA, the CDR3 is TGTGCCAGCAGCTTAGACGCGGGACAGGGGCTCCCCGTAACCTTC. Its protein product is CASSLDAGQGLPVTF.

CDR3 in DNA: TGTGCCAGCAGCTCGGGGGGCACGGACACCATATATTTT. Translation gives CASSSGGTDTIYF. The genes are TRBV7-2 and TRBJ1-3; D might be TRBD1 (6 bases). This CDR3 spans 13 amino acids. Germline V gene data show CDR1 as SGHTA and CDR2 as FQGNSA. Between the trimmed V and J ends, which lost 4 bases and 8 bases, there was a span of 12 bases.

A few counts support this clonotype. The rearrangement links TRBV2 to TRBJ1-5; the D is unclear. V was trimmed by 6 bases and J by 5 bases, leaving 11 bases between them. This CDR3 is built from 13 residues. CDR1 is SNHLY and CDR2 is FYNNEI in the germline V gene. CDR3 nucleotide sequence: TGTGCCAGCAGCGACGGGTATTATCAGCCCCAGCATTTT. Protein product: CASSDGYYQPQHF.

This clonotype was counted a few times. The chain carries TRBV20-1 and TRBJ2-3; 10 bases are a match to TRBD1. Looked up from germline, CDR1 is DFQATT and CDR2 is SNEGSKA (reference sequence). Unmatched junction bases numbered 8, after V lost 4 bases and J lost 4 bases. The CDR3 loop spans 15 amino acids. CDR3 protein: CSAITGTGAADTQYF. DNA for the CDR3: TGCAGTGCTATCACCGGGACAGGGGCAGCAGATACGCAGTATTTT.

The chain links TRBV11-2 to TRBJ1-3; 9 bases map to TRBD1. This CDR3 comprises 16 residues. Looked up from germline, CDR1 is SGHAT and CDR2 is FQNNGV. The J segment lost 4 bases and the V segment lost 5 bases, leaving 9 bases of the junction unmatched. The CDR3 nucleotides are TGTGCCAGCAGCGGGGGACAGGGAGTGGGAGGAAACACCATATATTTT. Translated: CASSGGQGVGGNTIYF. Full variable domain (missing parts from reference TRBV11-2 and TRBJ1-3): EAGVAQSPRYKIIEKRQSVAFWCNPISGHATLYWYQQILGQGPKLLIQFQNNGVVDDSQLPKDRFSAERLKGVDSTLKIQPAKLEDSAVYLCASSGGQGVGGNTIYFGEGSWLTVV.

This clonotype was observed a handful of times. V usage is TRBV25-1 and J usage is TRBJ1-1, with TRBD1 matching 8 bases. The CDR3 is 13 amino acids. J was trimmed by 3 bases and V by 4 bases; bases with no gene match: 1. CDR1 is MGHDK, CDR2 SYGVNS, per germline. The CDR3 spells CASSAQGDTEAFF. The CDR3 nucleotides are TGTGCCAGCAGTGCACAGGGGGACACTGAAGCTTTCTTT.

The table lists this clonotype with a few counts. This chain links TRBV6-2 or TRBV6-3 with TRBJ2-1; 8 bases line up with TRBD2. V gave up 2 bases and J gave up 4 bases; unmatched junction bases: 19. The germline gives CDR1 MNHEY, CDR2 SVGEGT. The CDR3 totals 20 residues. CDR3 sequence: CASSYPRVAGIRVPYNEQFF. CDR3 nucleotide sequence: TGTGCCAGCAGTTACCCGCGGGTAGCGGGAATTAGGGTCCCATACAATGAGCAGTTCTTC.

This clonotype was observed a few times. V is TRBV10-3 and J is TRBJ2-5, with D tentatively TRBD1 or TRBD2 (5 bases each). The germline V gene has CDR1 ENHRY and CDR2 SYGVKD. This CDR3 has 18 amino acids. V shed 4 bases and J shed 5 bases, with 26 bases lying between them. The CDR3 sequence is CAISGGIVASQKGETQYF. CDR3 coding DNA: TGTGCCATCAGTGGAGGGATAGTGGCTAGCCAAAAGGGGGAGACCCAGTACTTC.

About this clonotype itself: One end of the junction varies from germline; a read error may be responsible. The chain employs TRBV4-1 and TRBJ2-5; D is possibly TRBD1 (6 bases). This CDR3 spans 18 amino acids. CDR1 and CDR2 (germline): MGHRA, YSYEKL. This CDR3 reads CASSQETAVLGQQETQYF. Written as DNA, the CDR3 is TGCGCCAGCAGCCAAGAGACGGCTGTCCTCGGACAGCAAGAGACCCAATACTTC.

The chain couples TRBV6-2 or TRBV6-3 to TRBJ1-2; 7 nucleotides agree with TRBD1. J gave up 4 bases and V 0 bases, and 8 bases lay outside the gene matches. The CDR3 consists of 16 residues. CDR1 is MNHEY, CDR2 SVGEGT, per germline. CDR3 in DNA: TGTGCCAGCAGTTACTCCTCGGACAGGCATTCCTATGGCTACACCTTC. Translation: CASSYSSDRHSYGYTF.

This sequence joins TRBV28 and TRBJ2-2, with D perhaps matching TRBD1 (5 bases). Germline lookup yields CDR1 MDHEN and CDR2 SYDVKM. V dropped 4 bases and J dropped 3 bases, with 9 bases sitting between them. The length of the CDR3 is 14 residues. The CDR3 protein is CASSWQGYTGELFF. CDR3 DNA sequence: TGTGCCAGCAGTTGGCAGGGTTACACCGGGGAGCTGTTTTTT. Full variable domain (outside the CDR3, taken from reference TRBV28 and TRBJ2-2): DVKVTQSSRYLVKRTGEKVFLECVQDMDHENMFWYRQDPGLGLRLIYFSYDVKMKEKGDIPEGYSVSREKKERFSLILESASTNQTSMYLCASSWQGYTGELFFGEGSRLTVL.

This clonotype was seen a few times. The rearrangement joins TRBV7-6 to TRBJ1-5; D possibly corresponds to TRBD1 (6 bases). Germline assignment: CDR1 SGHVS and CDR2 FNYEAQ. The CDR3 length is 17 residues. V was shortened by 0 bases and J by 6 bases, with 18 bases between the two germline ends. The CDR3 sequence: CASSLAEWRGRGQPQHF. The DNA of the CDR3 is TGTGCCAGCAGCTTAGCGGAGTGGAGGGGGAGAGGTCAGCCCCAGCATTTT.